This T cell receptor beta chain was retrieved from a study of response to subunit inactivated influenza vaccine. In germline, CDR1 is SQVTM, CDR2 ANQGSEA. V lost 1 base to trimming and J lost 2 bases, with 6 bases between them. This CDR3 is built from 12 residues. TCRdb redid the calling of the RT-PCR reads with MiXCR, one entry per CDR3 protein. The table shows about 520,000 distinct CDR3 sequences, with about 25% occurring only once. This clonotype showed up just a few times. As yet, its antigen is unknown. Study-wide points: Authors suggested seasonal influenza vaccinations each recruit few new T cells.

The receptor's source is a man aged 50 to 60 who received an inactivated influenza vaccine. The specimen comprised CD4+ T cells sorted from PBMCs, sampled 5 to 6 days after vaccination. The chain recombines TRBV29-1 with TRBJ2-7; D is unclear. This CDR3 reads CSVEGFTYEQYF. Written as DNA, the CDR3 is TGCAGCGTTGAAGGTTTTACCTACGAGCAGTACTTC.